Each of the 4 T cell receptor beta chains below was sequenced from the same sample in a study of vaccination effects on CD4 cells after COVID-19. Sequenced by immunoSEQ multiplex PCR; TCRdb stores in-frame clones only, minus some. The repertoire holds roughly 19,000 clones, over 65% seen once, with 9.1% in the top ten. These receptors have no known antigen. Prior to sequencing, the ViraFEST assay stimulated PBMC with viral peptide pools, which expanded the antigen-specific CD4+ T cells. Culture proceeded for approximately 10 days, and CD4+ T cells were then isolated. Nucleocapsid antibodies stayed negative before and after vaccination, showing no earlier SARS-CoV-2 infection. The material was CD4+ T cells from PBMCs cultured with HCoV-NL63 spike peptides, obtained before COVID-19 vaccination. The receptors stem from a human donor who received a COVID-19 vaccine.

The chain combines TRBV6-5 with TRBJ1-6; D uncertain. Germline values: CDR1 MNHEY, CDR2 SVGAGI. With 6 bases removed from V and 5 bases from J, the gap between germline ends came to 14 bases. This CDR3 is built from 15 residues. DNA for the CDR3: TGTGCCAGCAGAGAGGGAGATGAGAATAATTCACCCCTCCACTTT. Amino acid sequence: CASREGDENNSPLHF.

This clone was observed once. The chain uses TRBV29-1 and TRBJ1-1, with D possibly matching TRBD1 (5 bases). V dropped 4 bases and J dropped 1 base, with 10 bases sitting between them. The CDR3 contains 13 residues. CDR1 and CDR2 from the germline V gene are SQVTM and ANQGSEA. Written as DNA, the CDR3 is TGCAGCGTTGCCGGGACGCCGAACACTGAAGCTTTCTTT. It translates to CSVAGTPNTEAFF.

This chain joins TRBV19 and TRBJ2-2; 9 nucleotides agree with TRBD1. Germline lookup yields CDR1 LNHDA and CDR2 SQIVND (reference sequence). The CDR3 has 18 residues. V was clipped by 7 bases and J by 0 bases; unmatched bases: 12. The CDR3: CASTPQGAGDSNTGELFF. CDR3 bases: TGTGCCAGTACCCCACAGGGGGCGGGCGATTCGAACACCGGGGAGCTGTTTTTT. The full variable domain, with the rest looked up from reference TRBV19 and TRBJ2-2, is DGGITQSPKYLFRKEGQNVTLSCEQNLNHDAMYWYRQDPGQGLRLIYYSQIVNDFQKGDIAEGYSVSREKKESFPLTVTSAQKNPTAFYLCASTPQGAGDSNTGELFFGEGSRLTVL.

The rearrangement links TRBV5-1 to TRBJ1-4, with D unresolved. There are 17 residues in the CDR3. The V and J ends lost 1 base and 5 bases respectively, with 18 bases between them. From germline, CDR1 is SGHRS and CDR2 YFSETQ. DNA for the CDR3: TGCGCCAGCAGCTTGTCCTCCTGGGAAGGAAGAAATGAAAAACTGTTTTTT. This codes for CASSLSSWEGRNEKLFF.